This is a list of T cell receptor beta chains from one sample in a study of blood T cell repertoires in COVID-19. The method was immunoSEQ multiplex PCR; TCRdb's version includes in-frame clones alone and lacks a portion of them. This table holds approximately 280,000 clones, approximately 90% found once. What was sequenced was peripheral blood. All receptors come from a woman younger than 45 with COVID-19, enrolled during active disease. CDR3s include the opening cysteine and the closing phenylalanine or tryptophan. D genes are given only for firm matches. A clone size is listed for some rows: how often the clone was seen (once, few, many), or a class if it is expanded.

V: TRBV20-1
size: NA
D: NA
J: TRBJ1-1
CDR3: CSASRGTEAFF
DNA: TGCAGTGCTAGTAGGGGCACTGAAGCTTTCTTT

V: TRBV5-6
size: NA
D: NA
J: TRBJ1-2
CDR3: CASSLGQIYGYTF
DNA: TGTGCCAGCAGCTTGGGACAGATCTATGGCTACACCTTC

V: TRBV19
size: NA
D: NA
J: TRBJ2-7
CDR3: CASSIGPGGVQYF
DNA: TGTGCCAGTAGTATAGGGCCGGGTGGAGTGCAGTACTTC

V: TRBV2
size: NA
D: NA
J: TRBJ1-2
CDR3: CASSGRGYYGYTF
DNA: TGTGCCAGCAGCGGGAGGGGATACTATGGCTACACCTTC

V: TRBV6-5
size: NA
D: NA
J: TRBJ1-2
CDR3: CASSSPTSGYGYTF
DNA: TGTGCCAGCAGTTCCCCCACGTCGGGGTATGGCTACACCTTC

V: TRBV7-3
size: NA
D: NA
J: TRBJ1-3
CDR3: CASSPEGVGSGNTIYF
DNA: TGTGCCAGCAGCCCTGAGGGCGTGGGCTCTGGAAACACCATATATTTT

V: TRBV6-4
size: NA
D: NA
J: TRBJ2-1
CDR3: CASSEERNNEQFF
DNA: TGTGCCAGCAGTGAGGAGAGAAACAATGAGCAGTTCTTC

V: TRBV5-1
size: NA
D: TRBD2
J: TRBJ2-7
CDR3: CASSKDPGGYEQYF
DNA: TGCGCCAGCAGCAAGGACCCGGGGGGATACGAGCAGTACTTC

V: TRBV4-2
size: NA
D: NA
J: TRBJ1-5
CDR3: CASSQAGQYSNQPQHF
DNA: TGTGCCAGCAGCCAGGCTGGACAGTATAGCAATCAGCCCCAGCATTTT

V: TRBV13
size: NA
D: NA
J: TRBJ2-7
CDR3: CASGRGYYEQYF
DNA: TGTGCCTCGGGGAGGGGGTATTACGAGCAGTACTTC

V: TRBV28
size: once
D: TRBD2
J: TRBJ2-3
CDR3: CASSSPGGVHTDTQYF
DNA: TGTGCCAGCAGTTCTCCCGGGGGGGTACACACAGATACGCAGTATTTT

V: TRBV20-1
size: NA
D: NA
J: TRBJ1-1
CDR3: CSGTWNTEAFF
DNA: TGCAGTGGAACATGGAACACTGAAGCTTTCTTT

V: TRBV5-1
size: NA
D: TRBD1
J: TRBJ2-1
CDR3: CASRGTGNEQFF
DNA: TGCGCCAGCAGGGGGACAGGCAATGAGCAGTTCTTC

V: TRBV28
size: once
D: NA
J: TRBJ2-7
CDR3: CASSLAGYEQYF
DNA: TGTGCCAGCAGTTTAGCAGGGTACGAGCAGTACTTC

V: TRBV7-2
size: NA
D: NA
J: TRBJ2-3
CDR3: CASDGGVADTQYF
DNA: TGTGCCAGCGACGGAGGAGTGGCAGATACGCAGTATTTT

V: TRBV18
size: once
D: NA
J: TRBJ2-3
CDR3: CASSPPNRASTDTQYF
DNA: TGTGCCAGCTCACCACCAAACAGGGCCAGCACAGATACGCAGTATTTT

V: TRBV10-3
size: NA
D: NA
J: TRBJ2-7
CDR3: CAISAQGSRYEQYF
DNA: TGTGCCATCAGTGCCCAAGGGAGTAGATACGAGCAGTACTTC

V: TRBV28
size: few
D: NA
J: TRBJ1-2
CDR3: CASSTLQTWSGYTF
DNA: TGTGCCAGCAGCACGCTTCAAACTTGGTCTGGCTACACCTTC

V: TRBV5-1
size: NA
D: NA
J: TRBJ1-6
CDR3: CASSSDLAAANSPLHF
DNA: TGCGCCAGCAGCTCCGATCTGGCGGCAGCTAATTCACCCCTCCACTTT

V: TRBV11-2
size: NA
D: TRBD1
J: TRBJ1-2
CDR3: CASSLQGRDGYTF
DNA: TGTGCCAGCAGCCTACAGGGGCGGGATGGCTACACCTTC

V: TRBV28
size: NA
D: NA
J: TRBJ2-5
CDR3: CASSFGPSSAGYF
DNA: TGTGCCAGCAGTTTCGGTCCCAGCAGCGCGGGGTACTTC

V: TRBV3-1/TRBV3-2
size: once
D: NA
J: TRBJ2-3
CDR3: CASTPGSTDTQYF
DNA: TGTGCCAGCACCCCAGGCAGCACAGATACGCAGTATTTT

V: TRBV9
size: NA
D: NA
J: TRBJ1-5
CDR3: CASSVGREGNQPQHF
DNA: TGTGCCAGCAGCGTAGGCAGGGAAGGGAATCAGCCCCAGCATTTT

V: TRBV30
size: NA
D: TRBD2
J: TRBJ2-1
CDR3: CAWRGLAGAYNEQFF
DNA: TGTGCCTGGAGAGGGCTAGCGGGAGCCTACAATGAGCAGTTCTTC

V: TRBV28
size: NA
D: NA
J: TRBJ1-4
CDR3: CASSHTGEKLFF
DNA: TGTGCCAGCAGCCACACGGGGGAAAAACTGTTTTTT

V: TRBV2
size: NA
D: TRBD2
J: TRBJ2-7
CDR3: CASSESGTSGRYEQYF
DNA: TGTGCCAGCAGTGAATCGGGGACTAGCGGGAGGTACGAGCAGTACTTC

V: TRBV7-8
size: NA
D: TRBD1
J: TRBJ2-7
CDR3: CASSLPGQGYEQYF
DNA: TGTGCCAGCAGCCTGCCGGGACAGGGATACGAGCAGTACTTC

V: TRBV12-3/TRBV12-4
size: NA
D: NA
J: TRBJ1-5
CDR3: CASSLLGQPQHF
DNA: TGTGCCAGCAGTTTATTGGGCCAGCCCCAGCATTTT

V: TRBV5-5
size: once
D: NA
J: TRBJ1-2
CDR3: CASSLRGGASGGYTF
DNA: TGTGCCAGCAGCTTGCGGGGAGGGGCTTCTGGGGGCTACACCTTC

V: TRBV15
size: NA
D: NA
J: TRBJ2-7
CDR3: CATSRDGESYEQYF
DNA: TGTGCCACCAGCAGAGATGGAGAGTCCTACGAGCAGTACTTC

V: TRBV19
size: few
D: TRBD2
J: TRBJ2-7
CDR3: CASSISGGRHEQYF
DNA: TGTGCCAGTAGTATTAGCGGGGGGCGGCACGAGCAGTACTTC

V: TRBV18
size: NA
D: NA
J: TRBJ1-1
CDR3: CASSRALNTEAFF
DNA: TGTGCCAGCTCACGGGCCCTGAACACTGAAGCTTTCTTT

V: TRBV9
size: NA
D: TRBD2
J: TRBJ2-7
CDR3: CASSPRLAGGEQYF
DNA: TGTGCCAGCAGCCCGCGACTAGCGGGAGGCGAGCAGTACTTC

V: TRBV19
size: NA
D: NA
J: TRBJ1-1
CDR3: CASTIGGGNTEAFF
DNA: TGTGCCAGTACCATTGGGGGAGGTAACACTGAAGCTTTCTTT

V: TRBV29-1
size: NA
D: TRBD2
J: TRBJ2-1
CDR3: CSVETSGRYNEQFF
DNA: TGCAGCGTTGAAACTAGCGGGAGGTACAATGAGCAGTTCTTC

V: TRBV14
size: NA
D: NA
J: TRBJ2-7
CDR3: CASSQVQGGVIPYEQYF
DNA: TGTGCCAGCAGCCAAGTCCAGGGTGGGGTAATCCCCTACGAGCAGTACTTC

V: TRBV28
size: NA
D: NA
J: TRBJ2-7
CDR3: CASSFEVTHGEQYF
DNA: TGTGCCAGCAGTTTTGAGGTAACCCATGGCGAGCAGTACTTC

V: TRBV5-1
size: NA
D: TRBD2
J: TRBJ2-7
CDR3: CASSSSPLAGVGEQYF
DNA: TGCGCCAGCAGCTCCTCCCCACTAGCGGGAGTAGGCGAGCAGTACTTC

V: TRBV19
size: once
D: NA
J: TRBJ2-7
CDR3: CASSIGGSSYEQYF
DNA: TGTGCCAGTAGTATAGGAGGCAGCTCCTACGAGCAGTACTTC

V: TRBV6-5
size: NA
D: NA
J: TRBJ1-4
CDR3: CASTAGGPNEKLFF
DNA: TGTGCCAGCACCGCCGGAGGGCCTAATGAAAAACTGTTTTTT

V: TRBV5-4
size: NA
D: NA
J: TRBJ1-3
CDR3: CASSLEPGLSGNTIYF
DNA: TGTGCCAGCAGCTTGGAACCAGGGCTCTCTGGAAACACCATATATTTT

V: TRBV2
size: NA
D: NA
J: TRBJ2-5
CDR3: CASRDRLQETQYF
DNA: TGTGCCAGTCGCGACAGACTCCAAGAGACCCAGTACTTC

V: TRBV12-3/TRBV12-4
size: NA
D: NA
J: TRBJ2-5
CDR3: CASSKLVTETQYF
DNA: TGTGCCAGCTCTAAGCTGGTTACGGAGACCCAGTACTTC

V: TRBV5-1
size: NA
D: TRBD1
J: TRBJ2-5
CDR3: CASSAGQGAGETQYF
DNA: TGCGCCAGCAGCGCGGGACAGGGGGCAGGAGAGACCCAGTACTTC

V: TRBV24-1
size: NA
D: TRBD1
J: TRBJ1-2
CDR3: CATSGTGENYGYTF
DNA: TGTGCCACCAGCGGGACAGGGGAAAACTATGGCTACACCTTC

V: TRBV19
size: NA
D: NA
J: TRBJ1-2
CDR3: CASINYRDGYTF
DNA: TGTGCCAGTATAAACTACAGGGATGGCTACACCTTC

V: TRBV3-1/TRBV3-2
size: NA
D: NA
J: TRBJ1-6
CDR3: CASRGGGWDSPLHF
DNA: TGTGCCAGCAGAGGTGGGGGGTGGGATTCACCCCTCCACTTT

V: TRBV6-5
size: once
D: TRBD1
J: TRBJ1-5
CDR3: CASGRGQGAKQPQHF
DNA: TGTGCCAGCGGACGAGGACAGGGGGCTAAACAGCCCCAGCATTTT

V: TRBV27
size: NA
D: NA
J: TRBJ1-5
CDR3: CASSLSRYSNQPQHF
DNA: TGTGCCAGCAGTTTAAGCAGGTATAGCAATCAGCCCCAGCATTTT

V: TRBV2
size: NA
D: NA
J: TRBJ2-4
CDR3: CASSEVRNAKNIQYF
DNA: TGTGCCAGCAGTGAAGTCAGGAATGCCAAAAACATTCAGTACTTC

V: TRBV28
size: NA
D: NA
J: TRBJ1-5
CDR3: CASSSHRGRGGNQPQHF
DNA: TGTGCCAGCAGTTCCCACCGCGGTAGGGGTGGCAATCAGCCCCAGCATTTT

V: TRBV4-1
size: NA
D: TRBD1
J: TRBJ2-7
CDR3: CASSPPGTGGHYEQYF
DNA: TGCGCCAGCAGCCCACCCGGGACAGGGGGCCACTACGAGCAGTACTTC

V: TRBV30
size: NA
D: NA
J: TRBJ1-5
CDR3: CAWGDGEDQPQHF
DNA: TGTGCCTGGGGGGACGGGGAAGATCAGCCCCAGCATTTT

V: TRBV9
size: NA
D: TRBD2
J: TRBJ2-7
CDR3: CASSVGGSGRADYEQYF
DNA: TGTGCCAGCAGCGTAGGGGGTAGCGGGAGGGCGGACTACGAGCAGTACTTC

V: TRBV11-2
size: NA
D: NA
J: TRBJ2-1
CDR3: CASSLDRANYNEQFF
DNA: TGTGCCAGCAGCTTAGATCGAGCCAACTACAATGAGCAGTTCTTC

V: TRBV3-1/TRBV3-2
size: once
D: TRBD1
J: TRBJ1-2
CDR3: CASSQDPTGADGYTF
DNA: TGTGCCAGCAGCCAAGACCCAACAGGGGCGGATGGCTACACCTTC

V: TRBV5-1
size: NA
D: TRBD1
J: TRBJ2-3
CDR3: CASSPTGGISTDTQYF
DNA: TGCGCCAGCAGCCCAACAGGGGGGATTAGCACAGATACGCAGTATTTT

V: TRBV18
size: NA
D: NA
J: TRBJ2-1
CDR3: CASSPEIAEQFF
DNA: TGTGCCAGCTCACCAGAGATAGCTGAGCAGTTCTTC